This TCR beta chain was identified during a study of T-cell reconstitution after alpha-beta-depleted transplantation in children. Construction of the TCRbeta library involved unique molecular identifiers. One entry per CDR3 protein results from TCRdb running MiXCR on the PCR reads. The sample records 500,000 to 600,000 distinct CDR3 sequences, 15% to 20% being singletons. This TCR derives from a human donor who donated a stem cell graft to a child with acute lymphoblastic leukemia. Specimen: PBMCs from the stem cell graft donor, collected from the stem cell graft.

The CDR3 sequence: CSVAVREAFF. In DNA form, the CDR3 reads TGCAGCGTTGCAGTTCGAGAAGCTTTCTTT. The chain employs TRBV29-1 and TRBJ1-1, with D unresolved. V dropped 4 bases and J dropped 8 bases, with 8 bases sitting between them. Germline-derived CDR1 and CDR2 are SQVTM and ANQGSEA. The CDR3 loop spans 10 amino acids.